Below are 32 T cell receptor beta chains sequenced from a single sample in a study of blood T cell repertoires in COVID-19. Only in-frame clones appear in the TCRdb table, and some are missing; sequencing was by immunoSEQ multiplex PCR. The sample shows a few hundred thousand clones, 80% to 90% of them seen only once. The material sequenced was peripheral blood. The receptors originated from a woman aged 55-75 years who had recovered from COVID-19.

V gene TRBV13 combines with J gene TRBJ2-4; maybe TRBD2 (6 bases). Trimming cost V 7 bases and J 3 bases, with 16 bases left between them. The CDR3 sequence is 15 residues long. CDR1 and CDR2 (germline): PRHDT, FYEKMQ (reference sequence). The CDR3 DNA reads TGTGCCAGCACCCGGGTAAGGGGAGGCAAAAACATTCAGTACTTC. Translated, it gives CASTRVRGGKNIQYF. Drawing the rest from reference TRBV13 and TRBJ2-4, the complete variable domain is AAGVIQSPRHLIKEKRETATLKCYPIPRHDTVYWYQQGPGQDPQFLISFYEKMQSDKGSIPDRFSAQQFSDYHSELNMSSLELGDSALYFCASTRVRGGKNIQYFGAGTRLSVL.

The rearrangement links TRBV25-1 to TRBJ2-1; unclear D gene. Per germline, CDR1 MGHDK and CDR2 SYGVNS. The CDR3 covers 11 residues. The V end was cut by 9 bases, the J end by 6 bases, with 9 bases between. The CDR3 DNA follows: TGTGCCAGTTGCCAGGTCAATGAGCAGTTCTTC. This sequence encodes CASCQVNEQFF. Full variable domain (rest looked up from reference TRBV25-1 and TRBJ2-1): EADIYQTPRYLVIGTGKKITLECSQTMGHDKMYWYQQDPGMELHLIHYSYGVNSTEKGDLSSESTVSRIRTEHFPLTLESARPSHTSQYLCASCQVNEQFFGPGTRLTVL.

The rearrangement uses TRBV5-6 and TRBJ1-2; 11 bases match TRBD1. Germline assignment: CDR1 SGHDT and CDR2 YYEEEE. With V trimmed by 0 bases and J by 4 bases, 8 bases remained unmatched. The CDR3 has 17 amino acids. As DNA, the CDR3 is TGTGCCAGCAGCTTGGGGACAGGGGGCCCAGCTAGCTATGGCTACACCTTC. Its protein product is CASSLGTGGPASYGYTF.

The gene calls are TRBV12-5 and TRBJ2-7; no definite D call. This CDR3 comprises 14 residues. Germline CDR1 reads LGHNT; CDR2 reads FRNRAP. Between the trimmed V and J ends, which lost 1 base and 2 bases, there was a span of 9 bases. The DNA for the CDR3 is TGTGCTAGTGGTTTGGGGCCCAGGACCTACGAGCAGTACTTC. This sequence encodes CASGLGPRTYEQYF.

The chain uses TRBV9 and TRBJ2-1, with 12 bases lining up with TRBD2. V lost 4 bases to trimming and J lost 8 bases; unmatched junction nucleotides: 7. CDR3 size: 15 residues. Germline V gene sequence: CDR1 SGDLS, CDR2 YYNGEE. CDR3: CASSISSGGAHEQFF. As DNA, the CDR3 is TGTGCCAGCAGCATTTCTAGCGGGGGGGCCCATGAGCAGTTCTTC.

Only one count was recorded for this clone. The chain has TRBV12-3 or TRBV12-4 and TRBJ1-5, with 7 bases identical to TRBD1. Trimming took 5 bases from V and 7 from J; bases not matched to a gene: 5. The CDR3 covers 13 residues. The CDR3 loop is CASSTGAGQPQHF. CDR3 coding DNA: TGTGCCAGCAGTACAGGGGCGGGACAGCCCCAGCATTTT.

This clone was counted once. CDR3 amino acids: CAISLQGGTEAFF. The CDR3 DNA reads as TGTGCCATCAGCCTACAGGGGGGCACTGAAGCTTTCTTT. The gene calls are TRBV10-3 and TRBJ1-1; 8 nucleotides align to TRBD1. The CDR3 sequence is 13 residues long. CDR1 is ENHRY and CDR2 is SYGVKD in the germline V gene. J lost 4 bases, V lost 6 bases, and 4 bases had no gene match.

The rearrangement uses TRBV4-2 and TRBJ2-7, with 8 bases aligning to TRBD2. The junction had 14 bases not matched to a gene; V was cut back by 4 bases and J by 3 bases. CDR1 and CDR2 (germline): LGHNA, YNFKEQ. The CDR3 consists of 17 residues. The CDR3 DNA is TGTGCCAGCAGCCCTTCCACCGGGCGGGGGGACGGCTACGAGCAGTACTTC. Translation gives CASSPSTGRGDGYEQYF.

The chain joins TRBV11-1 to TRBJ1-1; D gene uncertain. Germline assignment: CDR1 SGHAT and CDR2 FQDESV (reference sequence). The V end lost 5 bases, the J end lost 11 bases, and 18 bases lay between the germline ends. The CDR3 extends over 13 amino acids. This CDR3 is CASSTRAPAVAFF. CDR3 nucleotides: TGTGCCAGCAGCACGAGGGCCCCGGCGGTGGCTTTCTTT.

Written as DNA, the CDR3 is TGTGCCAGCAGTGACCGGACAGGGTATGAGTACTTC. It codes for CASSDRTGYEYF. V gene TRBV6-1 combines with J gene TRBJ2-7, with TRBD1 identical over 8 bases. The CDR3 runs 12 residues. Germline trimming cut 3 bases from V and 11 bases from J; bases unmatched to any gene: 6. CDR1 and CDR2 from the germline V gene are MNHNS and SASEGT.

This clone has only a few counts. This chain connects TRBV5-4 to TRBJ2-1, with 8 bases matching TRBD1. Germline CDR1 SGHNT, CDR2 YYREEE (reference sequence). The CDR3 consists of 15 residues. Trimming took 0 bases from V and 4 from J; bases not matched to a gene: 3. CDR3 coding DNA: TGTGCCAGCAGCTTGGGCCGGACAGGGTACAATGAGCAGTTCTTC. Its protein is CASSLGRTGYNEQFF. The full variable domain, rest sourced from reference TRBV5-4 and TRBJ2-1, is ETGVTQSPTHLIKTRGQQVTLRCSSQSGHNTVSWYQQALGQGPQFIFQYYREEENGRGNFPPRFSGLQFPNYSSELNVNALELDDSALYLCASSLGRTGYNEQFFGPGTRLTVL.

This chain links TRBV18 with TRBJ1-2, with no clear D. Per the germline V gene, CDR1 is KGHSH and CDR2 is LQKENI. The V end lost 3 bases, the J end lost 4 bases, and 12 bases lay between the germline ends. The CDR3 spans 14 residues. CDR3 loop: CASSPEAQRYGYTF. In DNA form, the CDR3 reads TGTGCCAGCTCACCGGAAGCTCAGCGCTATGGCTACACCTTC.

The genes are TRBV30 and TRBJ2-2; 13 nucleotides line up with TRBD2. The trim removed 4 bases at V and 7 bases at J, leaving 12 bases unmatched. CDR3 length: 17 amino acids. CDR1 GTSNPN and CDR2 SVGIG come from the germline V gene (reference sequence). Here the CDR3 reads CAWTRTGLAGVYGELFF. CDR3 bases: TGTGCCTGGACCCGAACCGGACTAGCGGGGGTTTACGGGGAGCTGTTTTTT.

V and J are TRBV6-6 and TRBJ1-2, with a tentative D call TRBD1 (6 bases). Germline-derived CDR1 and CDR2 are MNHNY and SVGAGI (reference sequence). This CDR3 spans 14 amino acids. Trimming removed 6 bases at V and 2 bases at J, with 13 bases between. As DNA, the CDR3 is TGTGCCAGCAGCCAAGGGGGACGGAACTATGGCTACACCTTC. Translation: CASSQGGRNYGYTF.

This chain uses TRBV7-3 with TRBJ2-1; D may be TRBD1 (6 bases). V lost 4 bases, J lost 4 bases, and 11 bases lay in between. CDR1 and CDR2 (germline): SGHTA, FQGTGA. The CDR3 has 14 residues. The chain's CDR3 is CASSSPDRYNEQFF. As DNA, the CDR3 is TGTGCCAGCAGCTCCCCGGACAGATACAATGAGCAGTTCTTC. The entire variable domain, with the rest obtained from reference TRBV7-3 and TRBJ2-1, is as follows: GAGVSQTPSNKVTEKGKYVELRCDPISGHTALYWYRQSLGQGPEFLIYFQGTGAADDSGLPNDRFFAVRPEGSVSTLKIQRTERGDSAVYLCASSSPDRYNEQFFGPGTRLTVL.

The chain recombines TRBV4-1 with TRBJ1-2; D is undetermined. The CDR3 runs to 14 residues. V lost 3 bases and J lost 4, with 12 bases in between. CDR1 and CDR2 from the germline V gene are MGHRA and YSYEKL. Written as DNA, the CDR3 is TGCGCCAGCAGCCAGTCCCGGGCGGGCTATGGCTACACCTTC. Amino acid sequence: CASSQSRAGYGYTF.

V gene TRBV10-3 combines with J gene TRBJ1-5; D remains ambiguous. Trimming took 2 bases from V and 0 from J, leaving 5 bases between them. The V gene's germline CDR1 is ENHRY and CDR2 SYGVKD. The CDR3 loop spans 14 amino acids. The CDR3 is CAISERHSNQPQHF. CDR3 DNA sequence: TGTGCCATCAGTGAGAGACATAGCAATCAGCCCCAGCATTTT.

The chain combines TRBV5-1 with TRBJ2-7; 13 nucleotides line up with TRBD2. Germline-derived CDR1 and CDR2 are SGHRS and YFSETQ. Trimming at V came to 3 bases and at J to 7 bases, leaving 10 bases not matched to a gene. CDR3 length: 16 residues. CDR3 residues: CASSYETSGGPGEQYF. CDR3 nucleotides: TGCGCCAGCAGCTACGAGACTAGCGGGGGGCCGGGGGAGCAGTACTTC.

On this clone: Other DNA sequences from this sample encode an identical CDR3 as well. The chain is built from TRBV2 and TRBJ2-5, with D unclear. V was cut by 5 bases and J by 2 bases, with 6 bases left in between. The CDR3 is 12 residues long. From germline, CDR1 is SNHLY and CDR2 FYNNEI. The CDR3 sequence: CASSRQQETQYF. CDR3 sequence (DNA): TGTGCCAGCAGTCGTCAGCAAGAGACCCAGTACTTC.

The J gene is TRBJ1-2, the V gene TRBV4-1; TRBD1 is a possible D gene (5 bases). The CDR3 length is 14 residues. The V gene lost 0 bases and the J gene lost 4 bases, with 9 bases spanning the gap. Per the germline V gene, CDR1 is MGHRA and CDR2 is YSYEKL. The CDR3 sequence is CASSQEQQVYGYTF. The DNA of the CDR3 is TGCGCCAGCAGCCAAGAGCAACAGGTCTATGGCTACACCTTC.

V usage is TRBV19 and J usage is TRBJ2-7, with D perhaps TRBD2 (6 bases). The CDR3 length is 15 residues. Germline CDR1 is LNHDA and CDR2 is SQIVND (reference sequence). The germline V and J ends were trimmed by 3 bases and 7 bases, with 19 bases remaining between them. CDR3 sequence (DNA): TGTGCCAGTAGTATGGGACGGGGGATTCCAAGGGAGCAGTACTTC. Protein product: CASSMGRGIPREQYF.

The chain recombines TRBV3-1 (or the pseudogene TRBV3-2) with TRBJ2-1; 15 positions agree with TRBD2. V dropped 6 bases and J dropped 7; count of bases not matched to a gene: 16. The length of the CDR3 is 19 residues. CDR1 is LGHDT and CDR2 is YNNKEL in the germline V gene (reference sequence). Here the CDR3 reads CASRQKGTSGGHWENEQFF. CDR3 nucleotide sequence: TGTGCCAGCAGGCAGAAGGGGACTAGCGGGGGGCATTGGGAAAATGAGCAGTTCTTC.

The chain combines TRBV3-1 (or the pseudogene TRBV3-2) with TRBJ1-2, with D possibly being TRBD1 (5 bases). The length of the CDR3 is 16 residues. V was shortened by 1 base and J by 1 base, with 13 bases between the two germline ends. CDR1 and CDR2 from the germline V gene are LGHDT and YNNKEL (reference sequence). The CDR3 DNA sequence: TGTGCCAGCAGCCAAGTTGGAAGGGGCCGTAACTATGGCTACACCTTC. It is translated as CASSQVGRGRNYGYTF.

The rearrangement links TRBV9 to TRBJ2-1, with 8 bases that match TRBD1. Germline V lookup: CDR1 SGDLS, CDR2 YYNGEE. This CDR3 has 15 amino acids. Trimming removed 4 bases from V and 9 bases from J; junction bases left unmatched: 12. The CDR3 DNA follows: TGTGCCAGCAGCCCACAGACAGGGGAGTTTGCTGAGCAGTTCTTC. Protein product: CASSPQTGEFAEQFF.

The genes are TRBV5-1 and TRBJ2-2; possibly TRBD1 for D (6 bases). The CDR3 is made up of 14 amino acids. The V end was cut by 4 bases, the J end by 6 bases, with 13 bases between. CDR1 and CDR2 (germline): SGHRS, YFSETQ. The DNA of the CDR3 is TGCGCCAGCAGCCGACAGGACGCCTCCGGGGAGCTGTTTTTT. Protein product: CASSRQDASGELFF.

With regard to this clone: This sample includes further DNA sequences coding for the same CDR3. V gene TRBV12-3 or TRBV12-4 combines with J gene TRBJ1-1; D is uncertain. This CDR3 has 13 amino acids. Trimming took 3 bases from V and 1 from J, leaving 6 bases between them. CDR3 residues: CASSLGGNTEAFF. The CDR3 DNA follows: TGTGCCAGCAGTTTGGGAGGGAACACTGAAGCTTTCTTT.

The rearrangement joins TRBV9 to TRBJ2-1; TRBD2 agrees at 8 bases. With 4 bases clipped from V and 5 bases from J, the junction kept 11 bases outside the gene matches. This CDR3 is 16 amino acids long. Germline lookup yields CDR1 SGDLS and CDR2 YYNGEE. In nucleotides, the CDR3 is TGTGCCAGCAGCCCAACCGGACTAGCAACGAACAATGAGCAGTTCTTC. It encodes CASSPTGLATNNEQFF. Full variable domain (missing parts from reference TRBV9 and TRBJ2-1): DSGVTQTPKHLITATGQRVTLRCSPRSGDLSVYWYQQSLDQGLQFLIQYYNGEERAKGNILERFSAQQFPDLHSELNLSSLELGDSALYFCASSPTGLATNNEQFFGPGTRLTVL.

V usage is TRBV2 and J usage is TRBJ2-3, with 8 bases lining up with TRBD1. CDR1 SNHLY and CDR2 FYNNEI come from the germline V gene. Trimming took 5 bases from V and 3 from J; bases not matched to a gene: 10. The CDR3 length is 16 residues. As DNA, the CDR3 is TGTGCCAGCAGTCCCCAGGGGGCGCGGGTGACAGATACGCAGTATTTT. Amino acids: CASSPQGARVTDTQYF.

This chain joins TRBV14 and TRBJ1-1; D gene uncertain. The CDR3 has 13 amino acids. CDR1 and CDR2 (germline): SGHDN, FVKESK. The V and J ends lost 4 bases and 3 bases respectively, with 9 bases between them. The CDR3 bases are TGTGCCAGCAGCCCTCGGGATCACACTGAAGCTTTCTTT. Translated: CASSPRDHTEAFF.

This clone was counted a single time. This chain links TRBV6-4 with TRBJ2-1; 11 positions match TRBD2. V dropped 0 bases and J dropped 9; count of bases not matched to a gene: 4. Germline CDR1 and CDR2: MRHNA and SNTAGT. The CDR3 totals 15 residues. Here the CDR3 reads CASSDSSGGAFEQFF. CDR3 coding DNA: TGTGCCAGCAGTGACTCTAGCGGGGGGGCTTTTGAGCAGTTCTTC.

The DNA for the CDR3 is TGTGCCAGCAGCCCGACTAGCGGGGCAGAGACCCAGTACTTC. It codes for CASSPTSGAETQYF. The chain joins TRBV7-6 to TRBJ2-5, with TRBD2 matching 11 bases. The germline V gene has CDR1 SGHVS and CDR2 FNYEAQ. J lost 4 bases, V lost 5 bases, and 3 bases had no gene match. The CDR3 has 14 residues.

The V call is TRBV29-1, the J call TRBJ2-3; 7 bases line up with TRBD1. The germline V gene has CDR1 SQVTM and CDR2 ANQGSEA. Unmatched junction bases numbered 10, after V lost 7 bases and J lost 0 bases. The CDR3 consists of 15 residues. The CDR3 loop is CSAKRTGGSTDTQYF. CDR3 coding DNA: TGCAGCGCCAAGAGGACAGGCGGCAGCACAGATACGCAGTATTTT.